The clone carrying this T cell receptor beta chain occurred many times. This sample stems from a study of human T cells and chemical hapten exposure. This CDR3 comprises 14 residues. CDR1 is SGHRS, CDR2 YFSETQ, per germline. V lost 5 bases and J lost 3, with 11 bases in between. TCRdb analysed the RACE reads with MiXCR anew, one entry per CDR3 protein. The sample has about 120,000 distinct CDR3 sequences; roughly 12% are singletons. Time point defined: patch test 1, 2 weeks after DPC sensitization. Regarding treatment: therapeutic diphenylcyclopropenone sensitization with weekly scalp DPC. V gene TRBV5-1 combines with J gene TRBJ2-2; no definite D call. Here the sequenced sample was whole blood, taken in connection with sensitization to the hapten diphenylcyclopropenone (DPC). The source of this sequence is a woman in her forties or fifties with alopecia areata. Some clones in this sample may be carry-over from other donors' samples. CDR3 region: CASSDLTYTGELFF. CDR3 DNA: TGCGCCAGCAGTGACTTAACGTACACCGGGGAGCTGTTTTTT.